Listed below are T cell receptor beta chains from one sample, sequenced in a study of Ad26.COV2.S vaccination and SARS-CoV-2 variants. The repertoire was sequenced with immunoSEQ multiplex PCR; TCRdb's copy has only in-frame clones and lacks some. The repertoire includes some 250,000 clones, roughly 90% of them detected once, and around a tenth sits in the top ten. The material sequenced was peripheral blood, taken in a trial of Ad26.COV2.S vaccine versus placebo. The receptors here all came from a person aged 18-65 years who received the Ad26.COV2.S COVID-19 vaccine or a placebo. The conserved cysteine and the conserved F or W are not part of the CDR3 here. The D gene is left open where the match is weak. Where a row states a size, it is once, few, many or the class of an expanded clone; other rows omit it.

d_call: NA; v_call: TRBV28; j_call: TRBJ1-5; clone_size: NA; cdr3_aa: ASSPPRGGNQPQH
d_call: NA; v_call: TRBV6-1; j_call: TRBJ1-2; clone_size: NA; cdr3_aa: ASSEGWGHYGYT
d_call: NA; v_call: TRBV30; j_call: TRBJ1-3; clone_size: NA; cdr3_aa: AWSPDGSSGNTIY
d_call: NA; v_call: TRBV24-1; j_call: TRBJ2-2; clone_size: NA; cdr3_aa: ATSDFYTGELF
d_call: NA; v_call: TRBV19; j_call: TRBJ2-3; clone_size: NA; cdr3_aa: ASSLSQIGTDTQY
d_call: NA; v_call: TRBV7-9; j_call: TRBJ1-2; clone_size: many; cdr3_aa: ASSLLGASYGYT
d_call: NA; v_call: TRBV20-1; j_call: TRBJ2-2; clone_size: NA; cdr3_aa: SASWVSSGELF
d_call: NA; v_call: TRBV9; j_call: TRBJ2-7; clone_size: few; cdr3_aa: ASSVVASPSPYEQY
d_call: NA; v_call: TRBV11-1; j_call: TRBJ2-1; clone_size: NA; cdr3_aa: ASSLEGYNEQF
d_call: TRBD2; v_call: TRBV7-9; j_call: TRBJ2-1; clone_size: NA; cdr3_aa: ASSEGLAGPDEQF
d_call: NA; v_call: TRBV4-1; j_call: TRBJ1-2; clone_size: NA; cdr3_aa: ASSHPTGGYT
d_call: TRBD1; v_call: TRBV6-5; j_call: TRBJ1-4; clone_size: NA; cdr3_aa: ASSHRGVNEKLF
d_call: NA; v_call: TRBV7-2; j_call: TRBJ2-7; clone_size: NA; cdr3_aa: ASSLMSGSHEQY
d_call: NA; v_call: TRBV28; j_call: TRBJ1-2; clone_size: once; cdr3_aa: ASSRGSKPYGYT
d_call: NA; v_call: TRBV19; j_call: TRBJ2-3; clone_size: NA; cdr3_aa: ASSIGPYGTDTQY
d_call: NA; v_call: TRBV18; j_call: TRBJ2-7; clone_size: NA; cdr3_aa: ASSTGAHGAYEQY
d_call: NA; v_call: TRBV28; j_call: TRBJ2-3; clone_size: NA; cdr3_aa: ASSWDSPTDTQY
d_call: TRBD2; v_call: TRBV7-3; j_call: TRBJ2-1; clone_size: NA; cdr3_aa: ASSSRMGGGNEQF
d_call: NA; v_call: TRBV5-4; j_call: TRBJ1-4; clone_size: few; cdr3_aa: ASSLAGTVNEKLF